Included here is one T cell receptor (beta chain) sequence, with context. Antigen unknown. A much larger clone sits a single nucleotide away, making a read error possible. cDNA libraries for TCR beta contained unique molecular identifiers. TCRdb called the PCR reads again in MiXCR, with one record for every CDR3 protein. The sample yields about 150,000 distinct CDR3 sequences, about 32% seen once. This CDR3 spans 16 amino acids. CDR1 SGHTA and CDR2 FQGNSA come from the germline V gene. Trimming removed 8 bases from V and 11 bases from J, with 30 bases in between. The entry originates in a study of post-analysis software for immune sequencing data. General study findings and limits: Five TRBV segments were significantly more frequent in patients than in controls. TRBV5-6, TRBV5-1 and TRBV20-1 were among these segments. Those with multiple sclerosis, the patient group, showed significantly lower normalized Chao1 diversity than controls. Samples sharing a preparation batch grouped tightly together when assessed by F measure.

This receptor was obtained from a girl aged 5-17 years with multiple sclerosis. The specimen was blood. The J gene is TRBJ2-5, the V gene TRBV7-2; D might be TRBD2 (7 bases). The chain's CDR3 is CASSPGGLAPGREQYF. In DNA form, the CDR3 reads TGTGCCAGCTCCCCCGGGGGGCTAGCGCCGGGACGTGAGCAGTACTTC.